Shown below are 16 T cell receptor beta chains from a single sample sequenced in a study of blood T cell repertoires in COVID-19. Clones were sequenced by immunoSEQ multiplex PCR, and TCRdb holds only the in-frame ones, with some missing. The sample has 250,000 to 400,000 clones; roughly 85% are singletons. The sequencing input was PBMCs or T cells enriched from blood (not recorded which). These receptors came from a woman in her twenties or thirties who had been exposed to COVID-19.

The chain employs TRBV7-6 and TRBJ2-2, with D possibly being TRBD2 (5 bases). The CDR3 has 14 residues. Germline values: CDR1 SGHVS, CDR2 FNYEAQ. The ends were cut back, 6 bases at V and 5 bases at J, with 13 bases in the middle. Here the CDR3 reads CASSRERRTGELFF. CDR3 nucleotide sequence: TGTGCCAGCAGTAGGGAGAGAAGGACCGGGGAGCTGTTTTTT.

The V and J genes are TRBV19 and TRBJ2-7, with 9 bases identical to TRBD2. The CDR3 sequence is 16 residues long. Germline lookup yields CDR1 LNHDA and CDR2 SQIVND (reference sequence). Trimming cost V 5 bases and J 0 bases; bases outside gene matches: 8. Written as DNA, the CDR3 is TGTGCCAGTAGTTACTCTGGTAGCGGGAGCTCCTACGAGCAGTACTTC. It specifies CASSYSGSGSSYEQYF.

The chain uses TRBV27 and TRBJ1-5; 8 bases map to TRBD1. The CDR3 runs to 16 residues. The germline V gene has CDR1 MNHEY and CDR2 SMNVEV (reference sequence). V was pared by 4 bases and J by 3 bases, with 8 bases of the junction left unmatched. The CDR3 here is CASSSIGQGLNQPQHF. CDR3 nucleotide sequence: TGTGCCAGCAGTTCCATCGGACAGGGCCTCAATCAGCCCCAGCATTTT.

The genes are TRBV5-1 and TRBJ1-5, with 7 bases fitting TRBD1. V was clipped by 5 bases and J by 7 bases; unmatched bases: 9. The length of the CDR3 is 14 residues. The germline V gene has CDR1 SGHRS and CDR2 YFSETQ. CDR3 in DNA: TGCGCCAGCAGTCAAGGGGGCGGGCAACAGCCCCAGCATTTT. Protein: CASSQGGGQQPQHF.

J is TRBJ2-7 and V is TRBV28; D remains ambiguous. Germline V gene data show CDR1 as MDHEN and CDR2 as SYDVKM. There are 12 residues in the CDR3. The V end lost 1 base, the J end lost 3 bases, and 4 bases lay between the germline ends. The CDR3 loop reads CASSLSLYEQYF. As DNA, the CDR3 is TGTGCCAGCAGTTTATCCCTCTACGAGCAGTACTTC.

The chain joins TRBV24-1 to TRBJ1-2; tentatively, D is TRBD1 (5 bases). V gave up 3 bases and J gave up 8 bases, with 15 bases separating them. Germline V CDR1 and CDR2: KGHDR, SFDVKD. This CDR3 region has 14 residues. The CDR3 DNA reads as TGTGCCACCAGTGATACGCAGGGTGCTTGGGGCTACACCTTC. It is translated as CATSDTQGAWGYTF.

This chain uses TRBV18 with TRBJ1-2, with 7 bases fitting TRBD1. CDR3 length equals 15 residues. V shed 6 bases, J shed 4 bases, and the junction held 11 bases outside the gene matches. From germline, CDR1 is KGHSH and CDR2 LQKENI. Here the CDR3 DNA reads TGTGCCAGCTCCTACGAGGGCAGGGGGAGCTATGGCTACACCTTC. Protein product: CASSYEGRGSYGYTF.

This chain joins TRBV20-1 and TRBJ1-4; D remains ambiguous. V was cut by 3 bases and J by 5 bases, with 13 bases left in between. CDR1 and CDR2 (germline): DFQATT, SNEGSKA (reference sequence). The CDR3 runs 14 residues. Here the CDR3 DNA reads TGCAGTGCTAGTACCGGGTTGAGGAATGAAAAACTGTTTTTT. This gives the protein CSASTGLRNEKLFF.

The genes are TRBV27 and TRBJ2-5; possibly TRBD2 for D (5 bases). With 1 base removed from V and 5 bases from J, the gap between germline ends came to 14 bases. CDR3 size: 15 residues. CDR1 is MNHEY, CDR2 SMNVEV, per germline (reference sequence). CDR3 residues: CASSLYQSGSETQYF. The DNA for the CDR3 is TGTGCCAGCAGTTTATATCAGAGTGGGAGTGAGACCCAGTACTTC.

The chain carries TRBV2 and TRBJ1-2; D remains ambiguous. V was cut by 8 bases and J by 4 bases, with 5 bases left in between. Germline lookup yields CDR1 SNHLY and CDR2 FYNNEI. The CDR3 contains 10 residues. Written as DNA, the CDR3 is TGTGCCAGCGGCAGCTATGGCTACACCTTC. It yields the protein CASGSYGYTF.

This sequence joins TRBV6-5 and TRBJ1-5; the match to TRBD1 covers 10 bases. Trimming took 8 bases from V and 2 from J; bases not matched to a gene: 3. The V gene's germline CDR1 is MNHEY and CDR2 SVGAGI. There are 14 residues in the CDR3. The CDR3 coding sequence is TGTGCCAGCTCCGGGACAGGGGGCAATCAGCCCCAGCATTTT. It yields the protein CASSGTGGNQPQHF.

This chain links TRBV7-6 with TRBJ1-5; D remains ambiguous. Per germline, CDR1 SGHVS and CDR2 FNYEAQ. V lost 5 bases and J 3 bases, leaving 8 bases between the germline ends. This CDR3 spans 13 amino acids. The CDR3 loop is CASSPLSNQPQHF. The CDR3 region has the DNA TGTGCCAGCAGCCCTCTGTCCAATCAGCCCCAGCATTTT.

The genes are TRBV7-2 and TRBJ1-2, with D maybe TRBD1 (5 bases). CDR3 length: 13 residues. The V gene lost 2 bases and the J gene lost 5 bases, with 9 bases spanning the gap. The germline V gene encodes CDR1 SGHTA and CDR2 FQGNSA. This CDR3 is CASSLKTAYGYTF. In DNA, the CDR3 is TGTGCCAGCAGCTTAAAGACAGCATATGGCTACACCTTC.

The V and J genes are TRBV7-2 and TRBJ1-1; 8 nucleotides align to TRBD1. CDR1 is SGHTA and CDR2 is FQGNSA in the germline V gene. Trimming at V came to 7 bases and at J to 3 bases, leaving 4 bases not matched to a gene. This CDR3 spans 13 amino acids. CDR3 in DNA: TGTGCCAGCAACCTACAGGGGGACACTGAAGCTTTCTTT. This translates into CASNLQGDTEAFF.

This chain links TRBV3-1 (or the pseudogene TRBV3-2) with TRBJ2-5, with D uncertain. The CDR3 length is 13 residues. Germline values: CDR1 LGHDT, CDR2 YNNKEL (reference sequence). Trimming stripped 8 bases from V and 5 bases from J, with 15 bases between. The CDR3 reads CASHSLEDETQYF. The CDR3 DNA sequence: TGTGCCAGCCATTCCCTAGAAGATGAGACCCAGTACTTC.

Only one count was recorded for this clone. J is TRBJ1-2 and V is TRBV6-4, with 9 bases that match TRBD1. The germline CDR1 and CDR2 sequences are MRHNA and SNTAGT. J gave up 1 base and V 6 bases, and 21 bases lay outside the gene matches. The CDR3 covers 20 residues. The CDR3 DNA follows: TGTGCCAGCAGAACCGCCCGGGACAGGGCGGCAGCAACCCATAACTATGGCTACACCTTC. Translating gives CASRTARDRAAATHNYGYTF.